The source of this TCR beta chain is a study of control samples from healthy donors and cancer patients. Trimming at V came to 5 bases and at J to 8 bases, leaving 7 bases not matched to a gene. Germline loops: CDR1 LNHDA, CDR2 SQIVND (reference sequence). This CDR3 is 14 amino acids long. The table came from immunoSEQ multiplex PCR; TCRdb's copy has only in-frame clones and leaves some out. The table includes around 200,000 clones, over 85% detected once. This sequence originates from a man between 18 and 35 years old in good health. The sequenced material came from blood. V usage is TRBV19 and J usage is TRBJ1-4; the match to TRBD1 covers 8 bases. The CDR3 DNA sequence: TGTGCCAGTAGTCCGAGACAGGGGCAAGAAAAACTGTTTTTT. Its protein product is CASSPRQGQEKLFF.